Listed below are T cell receptor beta chains from one sample, sequenced in a study of T-cell reconstitution after alpha-beta-depleted transplantation in children. TCRdb reanalysed the PCR reads using MiXCR and keeps one entry per CDR3 protein. The table has around 700,000 distinct CDR3 sequences, about an eighth seen once. This sample comprised PBMCs, obtained before TCRalphabeta/CD19-depleted stem cell transplant. These receptors were taken from a girl aged 2 to 10 with congenital amegakaryocytic thrombocytopenia, due to receive a stem cell transplant. Both conserved end residues are part of each CDR3. Fields, in order: J gene, V gene, CDR3 protein.

j_gene: TRBJ1-4; v_gene: TRBV12-3/TRBV12-4; CDR3aa: CASSRTAVNEKLFF
j_gene: TRBJ2-5; v_gene: TRBV5-1; CDR3aa: CASSPNSGSWETQYF
j_gene: TRBJ2-3; v_gene: TRBV7-9; CDR3aa: CASSPTRARIYTDTQYF
j_gene: TRBJ2-7; v_gene: TRBV6-1; CDR3aa: CASSAPLGFEQYF
j_gene: TRBJ2-4; v_gene: TRBV20-1; CDR3aa: CSARDQALAKNIQYF
j_gene: TRBJ2-7; v_gene: TRBV12-3/TRBV12-4; CDR3aa: CASSDETSASSYEQYF
j_gene: TRBJ1-2; v_gene: TRBV7-9; CDR3aa: CASSYRQGSLYGYTF
j_gene: TRBJ2-5; v_gene: TRBV11-2; CDR3aa: CASSLDPGLQMETQYF
j_gene: TRBJ2-5; v_gene: TRBV15; CDR3aa: CATSRDQRAGETQYF
j_gene: TRBJ1-2; v_gene: TRBV6-5; CDR3aa: CASSYSDPPYGGYTF
j_gene: TRBJ2-7; v_gene: TRBV29-1; CDR3aa: CSVEETGPYEQYF
j_gene: TRBJ1-5; v_gene: TRBV12-3/TRBV12-4; CDR3aa: CASSLTGYNQPQHF
j_gene: TRBJ1-1; v_gene: TRBV29-1; CDR3aa: CSARTGLHSTEAFF
j_gene: TRBJ2-5; v_gene: TRBV15; CDR3aa: CATSFPSSVQETQYF
j_gene: TRBJ1-5; v_gene: TRBV5-1; CDR3aa: CASSPSAGGNQPQPF
j_gene: TRBJ1-6; v_gene: TRBV7-6; CDR3aa: CASSGPPGSPLHF
j_gene: TRBJ2-7; v_gene: TRBV11-2; CDR3aa: CASSLRGSGTKKAYEQHF
j_gene: TRBJ2-7; v_gene: TRBV5-1; CDR3aa: CASSTDRSSYEQYF
j_gene: TRBJ2-1; v_gene: TRBV20-1; CDR3aa: CSARDELGLVPNEQFF
j_gene: TRBJ2-3; v_gene: TRBV20-1; CDR3aa: CSARSGGTQYF
j_gene: TRBJ2-3; v_gene: TRBV20-1; CDR3aa: CSPFPGNTDTQYF
j_gene: TRBJ2-2; v_gene: TRBV30; CDR3aa: CAWTSELYGELFF
j_gene: TRBJ2-2; v_gene: TRBV7-9; CDR3aa: CASRLTDHTGELFF
j_gene: TRBJ2-1; v_gene: TRBV15; CDR3aa: CATSMRTSGNNEQFF
j_gene: TRBJ2-1; v_gene: TRBV7-2; CDR3aa: CASSLDYNLDNEQFF
j_gene: TRBJ1-1; v_gene: TRBV28; CDR3aa: CASSPGTVNTEAFF
j_gene: TRBJ2-7; v_gene: TRBV5-1; CDR3aa: CASSSTGGPYEQYF
j_gene: TRBJ1-2; v_gene: TRBV7-9; CDR3aa: CASSLASQGDGYTF
j_gene: TRBJ2-4; v_gene: TRBV20-1; CDR3aa: CSARTRLAGDGDIQYF
j_gene: TRBJ2-7; v_gene: TRBV4-1; CDR3aa: CASSQDFAVYEQYF
j_gene: TRBJ1-1; v_gene: TRBV27; CDR3aa: CASSPIPGQIEAFF
j_gene: TRBJ2-3; v_gene: TRBV28; CDR3aa: CASSPLGRTVVADTQYF
j_gene: TRBJ2-7; v_gene: TRBV12-3/TRBV12-4; CDR3aa: CASSFLGEQYF
j_gene: TRBJ2-7; v_gene: TRBV9; CDR3aa: CASSVGTGGRSYEQYF
j_gene: TRBJ2-7; v_gene: TRBV12-3/TRBV12-4; CDR3aa: CASSLVGTSGSYEQYF
j_gene: TRBJ2-3; v_gene: TRBV12-3/TRBV12-4; CDR3aa: CASSRGQGAQYF
j_gene: TRBJ2-7; v_gene: TRBV20-1; CDR3aa: CSASAPLGLTLSSHEQYF
j_gene: TRBJ1-1; v_gene: TRBV7-9; CDR3aa: CASSFFDRARNTEAFF
j_gene: TRBJ1-1; v_gene: TRBV2; CDR3aa: CASSEQGAADTEAFF
j_gene: TRBJ1-2; v_gene: TRBV10-3; CDR3aa: CAISLSPFPYGYTF
j_gene: TRBJ2-2; v_gene: TRBV20-1; CDR3aa: CSARPRPSTGELFF
j_gene: TRBJ2-1; v_gene: TRBV4-1; CDR3aa: CASSQGGLHEQFF
j_gene: TRBJ2-1; v_gene: TRBV6-5; CDR3aa: CASSQSTGGRAYNEQFF
j_gene: TRBJ2-7; v_gene: TRBV20-1; CDR3aa: CSGHALYEQYF
j_gene: TRBJ2-1; v_gene: TRBV5-1; CDR3aa: CASSWNRAGLAVNEQFF
j_gene: TRBJ2-1; v_gene: TRBV29-1; CDR3aa: CSVTGTSGFSYNEQFF
j_gene: TRBJ2-3; v_gene: TRBV29-1; CDR3aa: CSVDPRGPRYRTDTQYF
j_gene: TRBJ2-2; v_gene: TRBV5-1; CDR3aa: CASSRRTGSNTGELFF
j_gene: TRBJ2-1; v_gene: TRBV15; CDR3aa: CATSRGNSRLAGRASDEQFF
j_gene: TRBJ2-5; v_gene: TRBV3-1; CDR3aa: CASSQDEAAYQETQYF
j_gene: TRBJ2-3; v_gene: TRBV5-6; CDR3aa: CASNRSPDTQYF
j_gene: TRBJ1-1; v_gene: TRBV28; CDR3aa: CASSPRDEAFF
j_gene: TRBJ2-4; v_gene: TRBV28; CDR3aa: CASSSGGKNIQYF
j_gene: TRBJ2-7; v_gene: TRBV10-3; CDR3aa: CAISEIHKITSYEQYF
j_gene: TRBJ2-3; v_gene: TRBV5-1; CDR3aa: CASRTRDGGSDTQYF
j_gene: TRBJ2-3; v_gene: TRBV20-1; CDR3aa: CSVTGGVGTDTQYF
j_gene: TRBJ1-1; v_gene: TRBV6-1; CDR3aa: CASRSTTGGRTEAFF
j_gene: TRBJ1-6; v_gene: TRBV7-7; CDR3aa: CASSRDNNSPLHF